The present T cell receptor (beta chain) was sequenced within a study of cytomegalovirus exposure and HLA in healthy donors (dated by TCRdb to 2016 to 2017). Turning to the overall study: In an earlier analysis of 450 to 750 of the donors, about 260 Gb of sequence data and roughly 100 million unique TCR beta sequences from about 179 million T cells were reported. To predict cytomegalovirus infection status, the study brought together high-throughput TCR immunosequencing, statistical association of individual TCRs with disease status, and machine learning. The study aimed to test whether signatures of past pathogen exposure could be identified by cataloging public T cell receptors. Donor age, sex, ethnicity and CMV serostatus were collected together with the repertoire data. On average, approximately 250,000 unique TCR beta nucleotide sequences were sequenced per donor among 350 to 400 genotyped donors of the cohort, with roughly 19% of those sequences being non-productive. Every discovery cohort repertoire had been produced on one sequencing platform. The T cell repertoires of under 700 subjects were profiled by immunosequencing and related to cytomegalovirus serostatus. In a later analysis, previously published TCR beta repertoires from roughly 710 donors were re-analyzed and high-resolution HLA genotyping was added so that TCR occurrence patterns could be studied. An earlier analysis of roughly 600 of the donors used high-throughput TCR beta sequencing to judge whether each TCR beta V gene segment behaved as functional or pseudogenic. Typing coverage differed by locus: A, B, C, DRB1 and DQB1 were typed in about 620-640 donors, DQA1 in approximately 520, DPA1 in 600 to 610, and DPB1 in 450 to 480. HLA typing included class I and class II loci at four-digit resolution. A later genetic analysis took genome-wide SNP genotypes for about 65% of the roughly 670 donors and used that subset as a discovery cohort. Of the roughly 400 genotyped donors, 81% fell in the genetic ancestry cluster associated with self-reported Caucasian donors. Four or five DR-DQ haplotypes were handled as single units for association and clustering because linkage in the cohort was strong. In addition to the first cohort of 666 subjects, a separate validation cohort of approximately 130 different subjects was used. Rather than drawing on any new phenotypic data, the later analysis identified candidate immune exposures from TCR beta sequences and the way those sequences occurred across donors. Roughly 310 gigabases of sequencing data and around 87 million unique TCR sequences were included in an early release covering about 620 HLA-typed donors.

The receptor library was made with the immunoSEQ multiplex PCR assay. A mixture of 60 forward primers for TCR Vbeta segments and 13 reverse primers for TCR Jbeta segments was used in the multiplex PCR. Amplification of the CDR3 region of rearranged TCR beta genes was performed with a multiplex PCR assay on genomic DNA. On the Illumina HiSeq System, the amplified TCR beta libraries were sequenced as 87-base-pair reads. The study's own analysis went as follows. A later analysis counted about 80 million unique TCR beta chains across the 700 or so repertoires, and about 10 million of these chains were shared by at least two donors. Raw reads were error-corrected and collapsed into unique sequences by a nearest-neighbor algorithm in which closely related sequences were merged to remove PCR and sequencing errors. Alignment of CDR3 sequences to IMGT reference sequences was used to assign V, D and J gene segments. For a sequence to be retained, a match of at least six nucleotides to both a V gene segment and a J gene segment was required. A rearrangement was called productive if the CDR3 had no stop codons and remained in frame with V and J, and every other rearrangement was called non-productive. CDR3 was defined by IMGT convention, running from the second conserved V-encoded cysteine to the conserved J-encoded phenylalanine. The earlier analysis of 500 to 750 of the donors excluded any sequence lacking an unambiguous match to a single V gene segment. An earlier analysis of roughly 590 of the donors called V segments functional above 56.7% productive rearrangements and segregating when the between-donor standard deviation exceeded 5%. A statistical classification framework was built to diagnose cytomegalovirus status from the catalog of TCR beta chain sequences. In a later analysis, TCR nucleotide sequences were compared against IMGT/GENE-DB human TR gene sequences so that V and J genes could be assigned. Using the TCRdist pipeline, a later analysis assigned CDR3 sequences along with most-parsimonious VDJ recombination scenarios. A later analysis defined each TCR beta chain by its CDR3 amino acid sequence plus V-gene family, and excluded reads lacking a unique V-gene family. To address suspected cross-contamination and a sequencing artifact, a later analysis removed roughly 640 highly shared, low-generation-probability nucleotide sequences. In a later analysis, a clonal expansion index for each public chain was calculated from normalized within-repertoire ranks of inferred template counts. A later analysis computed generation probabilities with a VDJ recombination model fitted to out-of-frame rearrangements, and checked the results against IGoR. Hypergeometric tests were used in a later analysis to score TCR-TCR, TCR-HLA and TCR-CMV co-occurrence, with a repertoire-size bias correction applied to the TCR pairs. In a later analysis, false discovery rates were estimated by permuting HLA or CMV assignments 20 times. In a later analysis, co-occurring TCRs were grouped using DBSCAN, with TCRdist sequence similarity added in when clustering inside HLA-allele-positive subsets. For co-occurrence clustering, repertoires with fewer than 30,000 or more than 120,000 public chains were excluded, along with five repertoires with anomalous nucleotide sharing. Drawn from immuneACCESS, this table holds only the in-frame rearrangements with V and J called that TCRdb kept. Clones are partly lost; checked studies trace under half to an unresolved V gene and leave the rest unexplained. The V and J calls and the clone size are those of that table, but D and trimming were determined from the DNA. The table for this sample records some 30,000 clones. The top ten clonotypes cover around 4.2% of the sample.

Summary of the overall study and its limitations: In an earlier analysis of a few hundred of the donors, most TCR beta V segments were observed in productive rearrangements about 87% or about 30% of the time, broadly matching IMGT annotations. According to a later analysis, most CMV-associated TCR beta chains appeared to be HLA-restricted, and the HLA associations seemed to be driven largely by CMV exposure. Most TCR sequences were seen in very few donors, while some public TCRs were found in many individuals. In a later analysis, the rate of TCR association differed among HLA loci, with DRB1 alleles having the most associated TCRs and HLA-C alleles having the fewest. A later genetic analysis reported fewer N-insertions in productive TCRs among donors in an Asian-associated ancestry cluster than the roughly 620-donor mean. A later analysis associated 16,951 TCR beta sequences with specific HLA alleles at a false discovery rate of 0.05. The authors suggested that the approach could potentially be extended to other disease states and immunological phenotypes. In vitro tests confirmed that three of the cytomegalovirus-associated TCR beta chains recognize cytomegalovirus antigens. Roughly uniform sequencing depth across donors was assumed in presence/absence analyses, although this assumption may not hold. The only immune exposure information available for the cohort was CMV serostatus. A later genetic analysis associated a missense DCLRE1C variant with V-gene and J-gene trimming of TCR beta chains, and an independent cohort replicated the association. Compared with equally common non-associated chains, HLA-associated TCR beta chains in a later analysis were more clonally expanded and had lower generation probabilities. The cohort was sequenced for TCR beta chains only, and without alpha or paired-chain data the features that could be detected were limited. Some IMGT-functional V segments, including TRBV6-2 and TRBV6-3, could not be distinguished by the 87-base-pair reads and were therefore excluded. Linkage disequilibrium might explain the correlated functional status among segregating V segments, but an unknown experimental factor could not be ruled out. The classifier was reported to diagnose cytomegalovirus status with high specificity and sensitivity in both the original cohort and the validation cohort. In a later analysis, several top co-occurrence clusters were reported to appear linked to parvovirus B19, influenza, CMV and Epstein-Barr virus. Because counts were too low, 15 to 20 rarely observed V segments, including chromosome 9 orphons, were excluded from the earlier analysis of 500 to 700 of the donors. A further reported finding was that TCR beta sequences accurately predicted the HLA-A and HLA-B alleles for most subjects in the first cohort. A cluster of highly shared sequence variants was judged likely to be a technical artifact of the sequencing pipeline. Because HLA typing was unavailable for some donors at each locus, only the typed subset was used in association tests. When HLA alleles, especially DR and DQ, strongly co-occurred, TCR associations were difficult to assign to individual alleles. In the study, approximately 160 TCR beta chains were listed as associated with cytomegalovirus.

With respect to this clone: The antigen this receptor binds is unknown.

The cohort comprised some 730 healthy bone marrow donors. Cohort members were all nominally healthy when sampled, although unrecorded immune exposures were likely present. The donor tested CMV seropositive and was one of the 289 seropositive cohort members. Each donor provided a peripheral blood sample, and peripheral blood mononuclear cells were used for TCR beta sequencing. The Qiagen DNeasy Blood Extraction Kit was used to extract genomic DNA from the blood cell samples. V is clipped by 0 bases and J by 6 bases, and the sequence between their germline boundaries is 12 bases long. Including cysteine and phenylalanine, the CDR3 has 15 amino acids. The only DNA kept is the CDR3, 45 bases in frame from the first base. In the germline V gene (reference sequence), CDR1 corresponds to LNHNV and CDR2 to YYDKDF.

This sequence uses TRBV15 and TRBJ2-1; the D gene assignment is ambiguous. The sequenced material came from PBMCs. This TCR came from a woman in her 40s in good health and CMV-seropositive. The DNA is TGTGCCACCAGCAGAGATCCCAGTCTGCTCAATGAGCAGTTCTTC. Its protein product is CATSRDPSLLNEQFF.